This T cell receptor beta chain was sequenced in a study of vaccination effects on CD4 cells after COVID-19. Notes on the study in general: Clones of infection and vaccine origin contracted markedly late after vaccination.

Using viral peptide pools, the ViraFEST assay grew out antigen-specific CD4+ T cells prior to sequencing. Following 10 days of culture, CD4+ T cells were isolated. The healthy vaccine recipients, who had no prior SARS-CoV-2 infection, showed negative nucleocapsid antibodies. Some clones are missing from TCRdb's copy, which holds only in-frame ones; the method was immunoSEQ multiplex PCR. The sample yields roughly 63,000 clones, 80% seen once. This clone was counted a single time. Its antigen remains unknown. Germline V gives CDR1 LGHDT, CDR2 YNNKEL (reference sequence). Trimming removed 4 bases at V and 3 bases at J, with 14 bases between. The CDR3 extends over 15 amino acids.

This sequence originates from a human donor who received a COVID-19 vaccine. The chain uses TRBV3-1 (or the pseudogene TRBV3-2) and TRBJ2-3, with D uncertain. The material sequenced was CD4+ T cells from PBMCs cultured with SARS-CoV-2 spike peptides, taken before COVID-19 vaccination. CDR3 region: CASSRLGSSTDTQYF. The CDR3 DNA is TGTGCCAGCAGCCGCCTGGGTTCGTCGACAGATACGCAGTATTTT.